Each of the 12 T cell receptor beta chains below was sequenced from the same sample in a study of regulatory T cells in long-lasting Graves disease. To make TCR beta libraries, researchers used iRepertoire HTBI primers and Arm-PCR of CDR3 regions. A single record per CDR3 protein comes from TCRdb applying MiXCR to the multiplex PCR reads. This table holds approximately 540,000 distinct CDR3 sequences, approximately 12% found once. Time point denoted: newly diagnosed GD, antithyroid drugs for less than 3 months. Making the TCR library involved RNA that had been extracted from PBMCs. The same specimen was also included in a second study, on T cells in Graves' hyperthyroidism and ophthalmopathy.

The sequencing used peripheral blood mononuclear cells (PBMCs), collected at new diagnosis, from a patient treated with antithyroid drugs. These TCRs come from a woman aged 25 to 45 with Graves disease.

The chain uses TRBV2 and TRBJ2-1, with 11 bases fitting TRBD2. The trim removed 3 bases at V and 0 bases at J, leaving 10 bases unmatched. The CDR3 is 19 residues long. Looked up from germline, CDR1 is SNHLY and CDR2 is FYNNEI. CDR3 sequence: CASSEEASGRSSSYNEQFF. The CDR3 DNA is TGTGCCAGCAGTGAGGAGGCTAGCGGGAGGTCTAGCTCCTACAATGAGCAGTTCTTC.

Many counts were recorded for this clonotype. This chain links TRBV3-1 with TRBJ1-6; D is uncertain. Germline CDR1 and CDR2: LGHDT and YNNKEL (reference sequence). Trimming removed 2 bases from V and 6 bases from J, with 8 bases in between. This CDR3 has 14 amino acids. CDR3 protein: CASSQRFANSPLHF. CDR3 DNA: TGTGCCAGCAGCCAAAGATTCGCTAATTCACCCCTCCACTTT.

The chain uses TRBV9 and TRBJ1-5; TRBD1 aligns across 8 bases. Germline loops: CDR1 SGDLS, CDR2 YYNGEE. The V gene end was trimmed by 4 bases and the J gene end by 3 bases; junction bases not matched to a gene: 24. The CDR3 has 21 amino acids. The CDR3, as DNA: TGTGCCAGCAGCCTAATTCACTCGGACAGGGCGTTCCTCCTCCCCAATCAGCCCCAGCATTTT. Translation: CASSLIHSDRAFLLPNQPQHF.

The chain links TRBV5-1 to TRBJ2-7; 7 positions match TRBD2. Losses at the gene ends were 0 bases for V and 5 bases for J; bases not matched to a gene: 5. The CDR3 totals 14 residues. Germline loops: CDR1 SGHRS, CDR2 YFSETQ. The CDR3 sequence is CASSLGLAVDEQYF. The CDR3 DNA is TGCGCCAGCAGCTTGGGACTAGCTGTGGACGAGCAGTACTTC.

The chain employs TRBV3-1 and TRBJ1-5; D possibly corresponds to TRBD1 (6 bases). Trimming took 0 bases from V and 15 from J, leaving 15 bases between them. The germline V gene encodes CDR1 LGHDT and CDR2 YNNKEL (reference sequence). The CDR3 contains 13 residues. Here the CDR3 DNA reads TGTGCCAGCAGCCAAGATCCTAGGGGGGCCCTGCATTTT. Its translation is CASSQDPRGALHF.

This clonotype was seen many times. This chain connects TRBV11-2 to TRBJ2-2; 10 nucleotides align to TRBD1. V lost 2 bases to trimming and J lost 4 bases; unmatched junction nucleotides: 7. The germline V gene encodes CDR1 SGHAT and CDR2 FQNNGV. There are 17 residues in the CDR3. Written as DNA, the CDR3 is TGTGCCAGCAGCTTACCCATCGGGACAGGGGTCACCGGGGAGCTGTTTTTT. Amino acid sequence: CASSLPIGTGVTGELFF.

The chain is built from TRBV11-2 and TRBJ2-5, with no clear D. The CDR3 is 14 amino acids. Looked up from germline, CDR1 is SGHAT and CDR2 is FQNNGV. Trimming shortened V by 0 bases and J by 2 bases, and 7 bases separated the two germline ends. The CDR3: CASSLEPRQETQYF. CDR3 nucleotides: TGTGCCAGCAGCTTAGAACCCAGACAAGAGACCCAGTACTTC.

This clonotype was seen only a few times. The chain employs TRBV24-1 and TRBJ2-7; D may be TRBD2 (6 bases). CDR1 is KGHDR and CDR2 is SFDVKD in the germline V gene. Trimming pared 3 bases from V and 4 bases from J, leaving 9 bases between. The CDR3 sequence is 13 residues long. The DNA for the CDR3 is TGTGCCACCAGTGATGGGGGGAAGTACGAGCAGTACTTC. Residues: CATSDGGKYEQYF.

This clonotype was seen repeatedly, ten times or more. The V gene is TRBV2, the J gene TRBJ1-1; a possible D gene is TRBD1 (5 bases). Germline assignment: CDR1 SNHLY and CDR2 FYNNEI. The CDR3 extends over 16 amino acids. Trimming left V 3 bases short and J 1 base short, with 15 bases between. The CDR3 is CASSDSGVHTNTEAFF. The CDR3 nucleotides read TGTGCCAGCAGTGATTCGGGGGTTCACACGAACACTGAAGCTTTCTTT.

The sample holds a few counts of this clonotype. The chain carries TRBV7-2 and TRBJ2-4; a weak D match, TRBD1 (6 bases). Germline V gene lookup returns CDR1 SGHTA and CDR2 FQGNSA. V lost 0 bases and J lost 3, with 12 bases in between. The CDR3 loop spans 16 amino acids. This CDR3 is CASSLASQGFKNIQYF. In DNA form, the CDR3 reads TGTGCCAGCAGCTTAGCGAGCCAGGGGTTCAAAAACATTCAGTACTTC.

This clonotype was counted at least ten times. The rearrangement links TRBV28 to TRBJ2-7; 9 bases fit TRBD1. The V and J ends lost 6 bases and 6 bases, in that order; junction bases with no gene match: 15. CDR1 and CDR2 from the germline V gene are MDHEN and SYDVKM. CDR3 length: 16 amino acids. DNA of the CDR3: TGTGCCAGCAGCCCGTTACTGGTGGACAGGGGCCCCGAGCAGTACTTC. Its protein product is CASSPLLVDRGPEQYF.

This clonotype was counted many times. The V call is TRBV2, the J call TRBJ1-4; D unresolved. The CDR3 loop spans 12 amino acids. The germline V gene has CDR1 SNHLY and CDR2 FYNNEI. Between the trimmed V and J ends, which lost 5 bases and 5 bases, there was a span of 6 bases. The CDR3 nucleotides are TGTGCCAGCAGTCAGTACAATGAAAAACTGTTTTTT. Amino acid sequence: CASSQYNEKLFF.